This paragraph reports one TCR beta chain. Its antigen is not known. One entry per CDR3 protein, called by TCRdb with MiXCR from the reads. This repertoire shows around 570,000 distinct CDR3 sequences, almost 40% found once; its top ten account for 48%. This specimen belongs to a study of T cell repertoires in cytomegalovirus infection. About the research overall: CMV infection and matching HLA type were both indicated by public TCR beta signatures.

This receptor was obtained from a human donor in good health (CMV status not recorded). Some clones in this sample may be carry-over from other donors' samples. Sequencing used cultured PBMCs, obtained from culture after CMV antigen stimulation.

The CDR3 DNA is TGCAGTGCTAGAGATCTTGGGAGGGGGATATATGGCTACACCTTC. Its translation is CSARDLGRGIYGYTF. The chain recombines TRBV20-1 with TRBJ1-2, with D perhaps matching TRBD1 (6 bases). Trimming took 0 bases from V and 5 from J, leaving 16 bases between them. Germline loops: CDR1 DFQATT, CDR2 SNEGSKA (reference sequence). This CDR3 comprises 15 residues.